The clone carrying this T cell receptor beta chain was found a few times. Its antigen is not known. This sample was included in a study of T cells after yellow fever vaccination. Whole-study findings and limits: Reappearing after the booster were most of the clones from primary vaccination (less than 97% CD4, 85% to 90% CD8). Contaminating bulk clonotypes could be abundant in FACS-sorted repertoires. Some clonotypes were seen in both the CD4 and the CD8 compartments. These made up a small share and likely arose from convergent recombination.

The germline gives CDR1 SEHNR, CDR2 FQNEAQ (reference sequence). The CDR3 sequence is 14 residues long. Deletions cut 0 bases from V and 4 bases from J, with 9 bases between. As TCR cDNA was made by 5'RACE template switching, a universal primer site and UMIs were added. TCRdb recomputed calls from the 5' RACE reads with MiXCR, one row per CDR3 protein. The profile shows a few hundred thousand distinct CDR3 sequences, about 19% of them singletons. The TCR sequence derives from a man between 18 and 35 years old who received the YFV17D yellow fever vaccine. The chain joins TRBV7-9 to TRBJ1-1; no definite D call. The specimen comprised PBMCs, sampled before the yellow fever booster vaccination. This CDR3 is CASSLARRSTEAFF. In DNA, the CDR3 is TGTGCCAGCAGCTTAGCGCGTCGGAGCACTGAAGCTTTCTTT.